This TCR beta chain was observed in a study of T-cell memory formation after mild COVID-19. About the study: Largely donor-specific sequence clusters came from two donors. Study-wide points: Among clones contracting day 15 to 85, CD4/CD8 was balanced, whereas later expanders leaned CD4+. There were some responding clones in pre-infection memory, which suggested that cross-reactive memory had joined.

Employing constant-segment primers, 5'RACE generated TCR alpha and TCR beta cDNA libraries bearing sample barcodes and UMIs. TCRdb called the 5' RACE reads again in MiXCR, with one record for every CDR3 protein. The table includes 85,000 to 120,000 distinct CDR3 sequences, under 15% detected once. Germline CDR1 MGHRA, CDR2 YSYEKL. V was shortened by 0 bases and J by 5 bases, with 16 bases between the two germline ends. The CDR3 runs to 16 residues. Only one count was recorded for this clonotype. Its antigen is not identified. The rearrangement joins TRBV4-1 to TRBJ1-1; D unclear. Input material: PBMCs or a T cell subset sorted from them (not recorded which). The sequence derives from an adult woman who had mild COVID-19 (a few samples of this study predate the infection). Cell type and time point are not known. CDR3 sequence reads: CASSQDLWIVGTEAFF. CDR3 in DNA: TGCGCCAGCAGCCAAGATTTGTGGATAGTGGGAACTGAAGCTTTCTTT.